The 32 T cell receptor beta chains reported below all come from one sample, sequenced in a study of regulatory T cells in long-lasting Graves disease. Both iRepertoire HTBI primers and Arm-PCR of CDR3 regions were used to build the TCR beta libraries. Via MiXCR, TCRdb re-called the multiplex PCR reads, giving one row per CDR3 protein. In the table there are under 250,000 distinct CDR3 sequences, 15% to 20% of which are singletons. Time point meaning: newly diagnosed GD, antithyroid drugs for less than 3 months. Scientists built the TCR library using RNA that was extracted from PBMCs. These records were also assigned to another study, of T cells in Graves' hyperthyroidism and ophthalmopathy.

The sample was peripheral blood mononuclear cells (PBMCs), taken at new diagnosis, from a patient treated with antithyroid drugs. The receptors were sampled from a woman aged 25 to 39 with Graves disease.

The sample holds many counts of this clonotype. The CDR3 here is CASSTSRGGRNTEAFF. CDR3 DNA sequence: TGCGCCAGCAGCACTTCCCGTGGGGGCAGGAACACTGAAGCTTTCTTT. The chain combines TRBV10-1 with TRBJ1-1; weak D call: TRBD1 (6 bases). V lost 6 bases and J 1 base, leaving 18 bases between the germline ends. The germline gives CDR1 WNHNN, CDR2 SYGVQD (reference sequence). The CDR3 is 16 residues long.

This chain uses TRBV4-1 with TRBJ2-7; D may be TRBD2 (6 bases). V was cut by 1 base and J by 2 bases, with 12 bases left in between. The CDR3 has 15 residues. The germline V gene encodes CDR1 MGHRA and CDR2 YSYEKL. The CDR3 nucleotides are TGCGCCAGCAGCCAAGCAGGGACTGCAGCCTACGAGCAGTACTTC. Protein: CASSQAGTAAYEQYF.

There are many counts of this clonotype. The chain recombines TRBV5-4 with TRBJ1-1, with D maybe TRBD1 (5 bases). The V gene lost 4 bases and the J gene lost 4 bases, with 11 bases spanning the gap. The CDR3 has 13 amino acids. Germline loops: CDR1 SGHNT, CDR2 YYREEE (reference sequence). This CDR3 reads CASSGMRGTEAFF. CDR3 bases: TGTGCCAGCAGCGGGATGAGGGGCACTGAAGCTTTCTTT.

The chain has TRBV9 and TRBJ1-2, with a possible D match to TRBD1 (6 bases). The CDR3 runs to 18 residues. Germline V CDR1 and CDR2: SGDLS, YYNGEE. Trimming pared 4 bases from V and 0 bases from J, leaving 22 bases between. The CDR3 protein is CASSQETPGWTANYGYTF. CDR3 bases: TGTGCCAGCAGCCAAGAAACCCCGGGCTGGACAGCTAACTATGGCTACACCTTC.

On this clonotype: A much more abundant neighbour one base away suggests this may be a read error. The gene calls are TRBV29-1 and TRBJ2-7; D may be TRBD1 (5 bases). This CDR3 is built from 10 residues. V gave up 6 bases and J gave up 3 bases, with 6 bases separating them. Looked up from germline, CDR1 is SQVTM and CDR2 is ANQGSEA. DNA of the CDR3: TGCAGCGTAGGGGTCTACGAGCAGTACTTC. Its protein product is CSVGVYEQYF.

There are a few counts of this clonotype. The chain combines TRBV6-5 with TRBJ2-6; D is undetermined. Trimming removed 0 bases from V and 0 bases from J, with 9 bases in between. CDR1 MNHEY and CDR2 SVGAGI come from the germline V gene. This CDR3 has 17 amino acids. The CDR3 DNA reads TGTGCCAGCAGTTACTCGGGCAGCCACTCTGGGGCCAACGTCCTGACTTTC. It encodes CASSYSGSHSGANVLTF.

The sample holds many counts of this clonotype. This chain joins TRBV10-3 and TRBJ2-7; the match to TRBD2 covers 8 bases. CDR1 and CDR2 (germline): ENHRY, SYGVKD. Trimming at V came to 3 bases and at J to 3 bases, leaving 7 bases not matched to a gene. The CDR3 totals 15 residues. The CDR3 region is CAISDISAGDYEQYF. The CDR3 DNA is TGTGCCATCAGTGATATATCAGCGGGAGACTACGAGCAGTACTTC.

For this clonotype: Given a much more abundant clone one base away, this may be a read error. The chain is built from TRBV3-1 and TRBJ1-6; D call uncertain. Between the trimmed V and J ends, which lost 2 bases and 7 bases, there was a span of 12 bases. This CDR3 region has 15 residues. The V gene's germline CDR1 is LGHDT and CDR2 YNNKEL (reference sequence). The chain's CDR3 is CASSQSGQQNSPLHF. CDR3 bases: TGTGCCAGCAGCCAAAGTGGGCAGCAGAATTCACCCCTCCACTTT.

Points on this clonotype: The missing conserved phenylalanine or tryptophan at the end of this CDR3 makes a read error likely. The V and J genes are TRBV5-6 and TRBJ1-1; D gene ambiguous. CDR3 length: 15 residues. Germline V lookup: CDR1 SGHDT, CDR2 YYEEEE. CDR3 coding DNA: TGTGCCAGCAGCTTGAGGGCCCCGATGAATACTGAAGCTTTCTCT. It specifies CASSLRAPMNTEAFS.

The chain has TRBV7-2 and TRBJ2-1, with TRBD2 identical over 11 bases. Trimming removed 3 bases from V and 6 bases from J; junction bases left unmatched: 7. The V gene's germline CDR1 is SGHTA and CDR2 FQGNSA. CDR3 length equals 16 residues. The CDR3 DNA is TGTGCCAGCAGCTTTGAACTAGCGGGGGAGATCAATGAGCAGTTCTTC. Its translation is CASSFELAGEINEQFF.

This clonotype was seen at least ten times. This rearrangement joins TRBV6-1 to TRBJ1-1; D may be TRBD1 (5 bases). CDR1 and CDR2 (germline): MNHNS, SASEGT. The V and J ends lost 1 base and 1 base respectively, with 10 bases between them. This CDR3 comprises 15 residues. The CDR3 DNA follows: TGTGCCAGCAGTGAAGTCTGGGGCGCGAACACTGAAGCTTTCTTT. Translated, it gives CASSEVWGANTEAFF.

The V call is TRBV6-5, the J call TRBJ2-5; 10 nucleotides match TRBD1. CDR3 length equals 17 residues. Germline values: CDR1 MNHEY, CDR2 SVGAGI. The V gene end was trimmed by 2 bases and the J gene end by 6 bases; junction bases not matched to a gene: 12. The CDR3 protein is CASSYPYRDRGRQTQYF. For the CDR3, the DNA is TGTGCCAGCAGTTACCCCTACCGGGACAGGGGTCGACAGACCCAGTACTTC.

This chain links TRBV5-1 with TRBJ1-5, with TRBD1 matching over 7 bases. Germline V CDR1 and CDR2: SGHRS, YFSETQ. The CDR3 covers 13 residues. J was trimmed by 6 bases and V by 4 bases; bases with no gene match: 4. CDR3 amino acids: CASSAQGSQPQHF. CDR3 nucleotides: TGCGCCAGCAGCGCACAGGGGAGTCAGCCCCAGCATTTT.

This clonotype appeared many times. The CDR3 DNA reads TGTGCCAGCAGTACCATACAGGGAAGGGGTAATCAGCCCCAGCATTTT. Its protein product is CASSTIQGRGNQPQHF. The chain uses TRBV28 and TRBJ1-5; tentative D call: TRBD1 (6 bases). Germline-derived CDR1 and CDR2 are MDHEN and SYDVKM. Trimming left V 5 bases short and J 4 bases short, with 18 bases between. This CDR3 is built from 16 residues.

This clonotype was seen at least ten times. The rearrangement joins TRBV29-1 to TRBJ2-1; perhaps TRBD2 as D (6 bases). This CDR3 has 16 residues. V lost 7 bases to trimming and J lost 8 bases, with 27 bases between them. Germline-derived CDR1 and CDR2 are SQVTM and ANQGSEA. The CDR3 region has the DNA TGCAGCGCTGTCCCGCCGCACGGGGGAATCGACGATGAGCAGTTCTTC. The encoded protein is CSAVPPHGGIDDEQFF.

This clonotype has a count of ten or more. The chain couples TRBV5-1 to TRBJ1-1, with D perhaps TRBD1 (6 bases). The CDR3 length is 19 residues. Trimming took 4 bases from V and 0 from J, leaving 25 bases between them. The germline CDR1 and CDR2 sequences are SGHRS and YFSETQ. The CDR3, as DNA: TGCGCCAGCAGCCTTCTCACTGCCCAGGGGCCTCTGGTGAACACTGAAGCTTTCTTT. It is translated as CASSLLTAQGPLVNTEAFF.

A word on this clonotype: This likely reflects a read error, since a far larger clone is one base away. The CDR3 loop is CASSSPSGTEGNIRYF. DNA of the CDR3: TGTGCCAGCAGTTCTCCCTCCGGGACTGAGGGGAACATTCGGTACTTC. This chain links TRBV28 with TRBJ2-1, with a tentative D call TRBD2 (6 bases). The CDR3 is made up of 16 amino acids. Per the germline V gene, CDR1 is MDHEN and CDR2 is SYDVKM.

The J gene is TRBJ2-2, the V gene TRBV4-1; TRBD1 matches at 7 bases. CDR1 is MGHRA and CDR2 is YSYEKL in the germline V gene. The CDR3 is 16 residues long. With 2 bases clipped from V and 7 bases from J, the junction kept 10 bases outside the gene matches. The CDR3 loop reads CASSQPRDRLYGELFF. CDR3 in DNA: TGCGCCAGCAGCCAACCCCGGGACAGACTATACGGGGAGCTGTTTTTT.

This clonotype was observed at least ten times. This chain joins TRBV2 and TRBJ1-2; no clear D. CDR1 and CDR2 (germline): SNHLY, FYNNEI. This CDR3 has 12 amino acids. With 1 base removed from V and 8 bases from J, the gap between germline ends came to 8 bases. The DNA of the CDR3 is TGTGCCAGCAGTGAAGGGGATGGAGGCTACACCTTC. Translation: CASSEGDGGYTF.

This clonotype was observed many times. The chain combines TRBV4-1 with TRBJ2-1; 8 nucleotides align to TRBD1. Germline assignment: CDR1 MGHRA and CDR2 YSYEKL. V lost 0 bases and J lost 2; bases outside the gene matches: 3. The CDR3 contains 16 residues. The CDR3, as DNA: TGCGCCAGCAGCCAAGATGAGACAGGGGCCTACAATGAGCAGTTCTTC. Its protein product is CASSQDETGAYNEQFF.

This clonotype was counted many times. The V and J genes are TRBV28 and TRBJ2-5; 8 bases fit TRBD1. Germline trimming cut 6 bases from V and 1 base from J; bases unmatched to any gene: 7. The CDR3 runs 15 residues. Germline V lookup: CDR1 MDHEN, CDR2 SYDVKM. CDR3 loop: CASSSGQDSQETQYF. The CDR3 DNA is TGTGCCAGCAGCTCGGGACAGGACTCCCAAGAGACCCAGTACTTC. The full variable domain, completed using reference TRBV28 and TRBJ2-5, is DVKVTQSSRYLVKRTGEKVFLECVQDMDHENMFWYRQDPGLGLRLIYFSYDVKMKEKGDIPEGYSVSREKKERFSLILESASTNQTSMYLCASSSGQDSQETQYFGPGTRLLVL.

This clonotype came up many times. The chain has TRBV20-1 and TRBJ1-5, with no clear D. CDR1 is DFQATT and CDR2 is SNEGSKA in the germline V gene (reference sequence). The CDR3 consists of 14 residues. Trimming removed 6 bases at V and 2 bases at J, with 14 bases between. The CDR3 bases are TGCAGTGCCCCCCCACCCGGGGGCAATCAGCCCCAGCATTTT. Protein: CSAPPPGGNQPQHF.

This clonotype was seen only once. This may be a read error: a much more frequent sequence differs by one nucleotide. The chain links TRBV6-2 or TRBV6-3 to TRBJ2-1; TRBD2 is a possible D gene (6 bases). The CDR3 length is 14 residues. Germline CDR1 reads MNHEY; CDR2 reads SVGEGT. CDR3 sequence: CVSSDSGLYNEQFF. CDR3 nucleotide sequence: TGTGTCAGCAGCGACAGCGGGCTTTACAATGAGCAGTTCTTC.

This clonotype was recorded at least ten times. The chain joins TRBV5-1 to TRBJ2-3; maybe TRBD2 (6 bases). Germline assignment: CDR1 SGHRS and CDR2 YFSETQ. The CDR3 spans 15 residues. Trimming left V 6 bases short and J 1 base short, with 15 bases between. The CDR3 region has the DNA TGCGCCAGCACCTCTACCTCGGGGGGCACAGATACGCAGTATTTT. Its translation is CASTSTSGGTDTQYF. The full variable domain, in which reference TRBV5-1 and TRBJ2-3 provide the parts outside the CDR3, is KAGVTQTPRYLIKTRGQQVTLSCSPISGHRSVSWYQQTPGQGLQFLFEYFSETQRNKGNFPGRFSGRQFSNSRSEMNVSTLELGDSALYLCASTSTSGGTDTQYFGPGTRLTVL.

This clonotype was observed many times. In nucleotides, the CDR3 is TGTGCCAGCAGCCCGAGGGGGGGGCGCATAGCTTTCTTT. The encoded protein is CASSPRGGRIAFF. V and J are TRBV3-1 and TRBJ1-1; possibly TRBD1 for D (6 bases). The germline V gene encodes CDR1 LGHDT and CDR2 YNNKEL (reference sequence). The CDR3 is made up of 13 amino acids. Deletions cut 4 bases from V and 10 bases from J, with 16 bases between.

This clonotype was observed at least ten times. CDR3 in amino acids: CASSSPSGVPNEKLFF. DNA of the CDR3: TGTGCCAGCAGTTCCCCTTCTGGGGTTCCAAATGAAAAACTGTTTTTT. This sequence joins TRBV12-3 or TRBV12-4 and TRBJ1-4, with D unclear. V was clipped by 4 bases and J by 5 bases, with 17 bases between them. The CDR3 loop spans 16 amino acids.

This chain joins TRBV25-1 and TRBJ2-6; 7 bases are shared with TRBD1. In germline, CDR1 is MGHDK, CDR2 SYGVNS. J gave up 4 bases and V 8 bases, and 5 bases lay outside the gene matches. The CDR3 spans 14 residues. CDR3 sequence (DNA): TGTGCCAGCGTTGACAGGGCCGGGGCCAACGTCCTGACTTTC. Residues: CASVDRAGANVLTF. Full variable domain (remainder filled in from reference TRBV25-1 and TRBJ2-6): EADIYQTPRYLVIGTGKKITLECSQTMGHDKMYWYQQDPGMELHLIHYSYGVNSTEKGDLSSESTVSRIRTEHFPLTLESARPSHTSQYLCASVDRAGANVLTFGAGSRLTVL.

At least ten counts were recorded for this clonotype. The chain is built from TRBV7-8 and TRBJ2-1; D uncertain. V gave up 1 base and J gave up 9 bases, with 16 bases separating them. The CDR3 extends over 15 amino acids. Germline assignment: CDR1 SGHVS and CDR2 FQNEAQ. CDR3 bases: TGTGCCAGCAGCTTAGATGCCCCCACACGCGGTGAGCAGTTCTTC. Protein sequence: CASSLDAPTRGEQFF.

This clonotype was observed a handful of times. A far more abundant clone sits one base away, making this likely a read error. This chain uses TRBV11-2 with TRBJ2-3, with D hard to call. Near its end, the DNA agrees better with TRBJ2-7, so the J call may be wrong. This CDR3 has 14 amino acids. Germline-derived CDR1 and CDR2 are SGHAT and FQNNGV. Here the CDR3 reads CVSSLNVGSYEQYF. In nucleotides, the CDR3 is TGTGTCAGCAGCTTAAACGTCGGCTCCTACGAGCAGTACTTC.

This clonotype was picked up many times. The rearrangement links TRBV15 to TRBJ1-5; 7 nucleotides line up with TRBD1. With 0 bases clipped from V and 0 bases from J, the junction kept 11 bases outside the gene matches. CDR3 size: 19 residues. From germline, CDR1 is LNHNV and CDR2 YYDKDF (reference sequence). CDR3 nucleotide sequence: TGTGCCACCAGCAGAGATCGGGGACAGCGGAGCGATAGCAATCAGCCCCAGCATTTT. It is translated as CATSRDRGQRSDSNQPQHF.

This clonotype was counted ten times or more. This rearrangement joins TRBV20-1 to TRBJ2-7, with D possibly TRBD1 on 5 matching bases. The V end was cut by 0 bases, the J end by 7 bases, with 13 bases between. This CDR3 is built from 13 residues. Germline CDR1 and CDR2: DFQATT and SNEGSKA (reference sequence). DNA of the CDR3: TGCAGTGCTAGAGACAGGGATCCCTCGGAGCAGTACTTC. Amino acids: CSARDRDPSEQYF.

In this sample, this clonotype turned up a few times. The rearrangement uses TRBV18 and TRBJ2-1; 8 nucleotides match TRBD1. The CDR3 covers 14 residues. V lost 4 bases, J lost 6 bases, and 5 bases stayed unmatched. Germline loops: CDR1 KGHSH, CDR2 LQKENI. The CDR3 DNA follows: TGTGCCAGCTCACTACTCGACAGGGGCAATGAGCAGTTCTTC. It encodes CASSLLDRGNEQFF.